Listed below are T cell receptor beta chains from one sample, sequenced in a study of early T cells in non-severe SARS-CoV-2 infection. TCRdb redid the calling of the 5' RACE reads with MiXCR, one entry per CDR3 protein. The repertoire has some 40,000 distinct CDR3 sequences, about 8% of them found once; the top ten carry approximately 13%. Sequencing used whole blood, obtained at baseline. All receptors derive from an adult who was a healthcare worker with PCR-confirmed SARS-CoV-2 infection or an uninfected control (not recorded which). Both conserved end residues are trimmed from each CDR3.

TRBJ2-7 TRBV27 ASSLSNQGSYEQY
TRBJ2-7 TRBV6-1 ASSGAGTQTYEQY
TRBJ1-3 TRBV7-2 ASSPHVGFSGNTIY
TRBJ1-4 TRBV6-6 ASSYFGQGLF
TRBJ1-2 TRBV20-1 SPITTAGGYT
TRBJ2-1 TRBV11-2 ASTPGTGFNEQF
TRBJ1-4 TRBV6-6 ASSKGDFSNEKLF
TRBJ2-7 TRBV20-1 SASASGGAQYEQY
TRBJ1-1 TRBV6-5 ASSYSTGFRTGKNEAF
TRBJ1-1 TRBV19 ASSINPGTGNTEAF
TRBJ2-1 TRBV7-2 ASSPPLGMGNEQF
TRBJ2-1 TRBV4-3 ASSQDISGGYNEQF
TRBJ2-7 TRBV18 ASARQGNPGPEQY
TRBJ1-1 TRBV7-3 ASSTDRGSIEVF
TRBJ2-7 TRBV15 ATAGSNSYEQY
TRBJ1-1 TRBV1 TSSQDPGHTRTEAF
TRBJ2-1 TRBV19 ASSSSDRSSYNEQF
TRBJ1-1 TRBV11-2 ASSLVLNTEAF
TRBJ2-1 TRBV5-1 ASSLRAGDLLEQF
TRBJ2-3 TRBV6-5 ASRAGPDSTDTQY
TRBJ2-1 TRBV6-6 ASRDRGASSYNEQF
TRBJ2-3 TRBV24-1 ATSGSPDTQY
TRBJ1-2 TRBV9 ASSVEGTYGYT
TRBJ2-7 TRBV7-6 ASSPLPGLFQRDEQY
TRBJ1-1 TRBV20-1 SARDGSGRRAF
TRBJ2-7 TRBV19 ASSIRGADYEQY
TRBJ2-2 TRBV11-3 ASSLQGSAGELF
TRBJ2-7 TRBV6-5 ASSYDGGSYEQY
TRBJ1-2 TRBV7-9 ASSQGVLGGYT
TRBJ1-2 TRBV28 ASSPEGAWAGYT
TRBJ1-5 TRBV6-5 ASRLTGNQPQH
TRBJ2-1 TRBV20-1 SAPGLAYNEQF
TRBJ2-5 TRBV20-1 SAPSGGFEETQY
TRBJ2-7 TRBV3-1 ASSQDLRRAQY
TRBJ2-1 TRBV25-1 ASRGLAGGTEQF